This T cell receptor beta chain was documented in a study of T cells after yellow fever vaccination. MiXCR was run by TCRdb on the 5' RACE reads, yielding one entry per CDR3 protein. The repertoire consists of 360,000 or so distinct CDR3 sequences, with 11% occurring once and the leading ten covering more than 15%. This clonotype was found many times. The germline V gene encodes CDR1 KGHDR and CDR2 SFDVKD. CDR3 length equals 13 residues. Between the trimmed V and J ends, which lost 9 bases and 0 bases, there was a span of 8 bases. The chain couples TRBV24-1 to TRBJ2-1, with D hard to call. This specimen consisted of PBMCs, obtained on the day of the first yellow fever vaccination. The TCR sequence derives from a man aged 18 to 29 who received the YFV17D yellow fever vaccine. The CDR3 here is CATQLGSYNEQFF. As DNA, the CDR3 is TGTGCCACCCAATTGGGCTCCTACAATGAGCAGTTCTTC.